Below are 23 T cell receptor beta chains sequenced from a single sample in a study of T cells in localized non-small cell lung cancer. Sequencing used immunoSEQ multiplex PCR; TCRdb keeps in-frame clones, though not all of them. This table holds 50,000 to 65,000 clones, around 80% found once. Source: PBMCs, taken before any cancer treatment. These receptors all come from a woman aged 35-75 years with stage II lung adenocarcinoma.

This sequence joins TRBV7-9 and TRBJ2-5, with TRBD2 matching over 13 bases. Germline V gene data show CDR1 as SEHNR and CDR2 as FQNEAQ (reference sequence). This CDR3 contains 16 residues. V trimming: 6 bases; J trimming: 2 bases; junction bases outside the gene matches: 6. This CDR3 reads CASSGGLAGVQETQYF. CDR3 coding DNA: TGTGCCAGCAGTGGCGGACTAGCGGGGGTTCAAGAGACCCAGTACTTC.

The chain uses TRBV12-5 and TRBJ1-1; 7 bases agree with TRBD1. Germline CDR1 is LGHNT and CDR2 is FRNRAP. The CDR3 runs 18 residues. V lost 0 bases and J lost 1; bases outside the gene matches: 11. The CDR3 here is CASGLVLSTGSKNTEAFF. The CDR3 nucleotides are TGTGCTAGTGGTTTGGTATTGTCGACAGGGAGCAAGAACACTGAAGCTTTCTTT.

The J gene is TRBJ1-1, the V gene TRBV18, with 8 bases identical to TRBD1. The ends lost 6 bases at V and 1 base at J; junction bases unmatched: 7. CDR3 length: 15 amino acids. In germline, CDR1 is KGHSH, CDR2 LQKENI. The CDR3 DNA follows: TGTGCCAGCTCCCAACGAGGACAGGGGAACACTGAAGCTTTCTTT. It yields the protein CASSQRGQGNTEAFF.

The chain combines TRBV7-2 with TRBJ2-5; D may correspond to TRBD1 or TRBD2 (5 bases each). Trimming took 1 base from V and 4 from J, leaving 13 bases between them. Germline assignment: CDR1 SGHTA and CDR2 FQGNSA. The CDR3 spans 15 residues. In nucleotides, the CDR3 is TGTGCCAGCAGCTTAGAAGGTCGGGGCTCAGAGACCCAGTACTTC. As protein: CASSLEGRGSETQYF.

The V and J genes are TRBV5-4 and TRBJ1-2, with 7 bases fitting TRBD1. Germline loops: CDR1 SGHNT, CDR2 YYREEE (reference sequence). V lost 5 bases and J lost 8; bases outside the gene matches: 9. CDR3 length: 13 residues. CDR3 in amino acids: CASSLGGARGYTF. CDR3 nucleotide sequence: TGTGCCAGCAGTTTAGGGGGCGCAAGGGGCTACACCTTC.

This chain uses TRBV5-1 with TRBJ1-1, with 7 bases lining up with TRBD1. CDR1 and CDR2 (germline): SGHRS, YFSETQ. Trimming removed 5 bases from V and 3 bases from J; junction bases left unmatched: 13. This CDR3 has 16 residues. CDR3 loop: CASSPGQARRDTEAFF. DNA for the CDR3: TGCGCCAGCAGTCCTGGACAGGCGAGAAGGGACACTGAAGCTTTCTTT.

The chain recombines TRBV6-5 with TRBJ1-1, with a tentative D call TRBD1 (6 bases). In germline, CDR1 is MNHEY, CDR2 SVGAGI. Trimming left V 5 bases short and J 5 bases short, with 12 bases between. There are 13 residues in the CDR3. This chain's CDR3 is CASSQGTWTEAFF. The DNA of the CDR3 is TGTGCCAGCAGTCAGGGGACTTGGACTGAAGCTTTCTTT.

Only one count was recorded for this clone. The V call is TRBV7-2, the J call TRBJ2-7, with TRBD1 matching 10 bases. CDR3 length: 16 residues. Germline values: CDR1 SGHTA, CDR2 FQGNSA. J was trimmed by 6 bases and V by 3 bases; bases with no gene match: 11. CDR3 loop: CASSFSSGTGVSEQYF. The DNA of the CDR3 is TGTGCCAGCAGCTTTAGTTCCGGGACAGGGGTTAGCGAGCAGTACTTC.

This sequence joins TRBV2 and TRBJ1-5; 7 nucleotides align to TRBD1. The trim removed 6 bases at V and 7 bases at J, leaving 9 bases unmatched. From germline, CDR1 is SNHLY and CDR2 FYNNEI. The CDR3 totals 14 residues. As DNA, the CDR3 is TGTGCCAGCAGGGGGACACAGGGGAACCAGCCCCAGCATTTT. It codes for CASRGTQGNQPQHF.

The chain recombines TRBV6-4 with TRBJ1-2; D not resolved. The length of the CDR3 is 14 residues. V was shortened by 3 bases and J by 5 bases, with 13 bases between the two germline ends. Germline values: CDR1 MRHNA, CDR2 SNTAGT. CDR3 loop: CASSERAGGYGYTF. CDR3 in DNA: TGTGCCAGCAGTGAACGGGCAGGTGGTTATGGCTACACCTTC.

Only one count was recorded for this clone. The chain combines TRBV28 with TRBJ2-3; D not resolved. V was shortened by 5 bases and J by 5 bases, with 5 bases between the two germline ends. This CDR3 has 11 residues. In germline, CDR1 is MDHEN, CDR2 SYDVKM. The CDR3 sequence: CASSTGDTQYF. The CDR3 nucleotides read TGTGCCAGCAGTACTGGAGATACGCAGTATTTT. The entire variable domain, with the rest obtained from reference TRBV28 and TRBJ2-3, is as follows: DVKVTQSSRYLVKRTGEKVFLECVQDMDHENMFWYRQDPGLGLRLIYFSYDVKMKEKGDIPEGYSVSREKKERFSLILESASTNQTSMYLCASSTGDTQYFGPGTRLTVL.

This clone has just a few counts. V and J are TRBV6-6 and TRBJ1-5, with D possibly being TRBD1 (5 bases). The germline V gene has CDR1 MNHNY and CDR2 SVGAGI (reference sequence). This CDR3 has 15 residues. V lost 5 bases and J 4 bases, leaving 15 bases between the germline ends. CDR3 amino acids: CASSPKGLRNQPQHF. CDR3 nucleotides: TGTGCCAGCAGTCCAAAGGGGTTGAGAAATCAGCCCCAGCATTTT.

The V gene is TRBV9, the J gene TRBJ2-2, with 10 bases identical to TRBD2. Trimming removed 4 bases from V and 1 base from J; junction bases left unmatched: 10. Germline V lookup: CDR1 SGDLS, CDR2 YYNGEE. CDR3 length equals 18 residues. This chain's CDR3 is CASSPKRGGTLNTGELFF. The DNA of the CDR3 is TGTGCCAGCAGCCCGAAGCGGGGGGGAACCCTGAACACCGGGGAGCTGTTTTTT.

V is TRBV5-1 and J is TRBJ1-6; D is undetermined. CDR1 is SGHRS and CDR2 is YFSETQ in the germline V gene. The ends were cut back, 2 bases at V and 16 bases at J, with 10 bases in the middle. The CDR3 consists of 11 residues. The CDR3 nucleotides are TGCGCCAGCAGCTTCGGCAGAATACTCCACTTT. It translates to CASSFGRILHF. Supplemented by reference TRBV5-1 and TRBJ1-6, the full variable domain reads KAGVTQTPRYLIKTRGQQVTLSCSPISGHRSVSWYQQTPGQGLQFLFEYFSETQRNKGNFPGRFSGRQFSNSRSEMNVSTLELGDSALYLCASSFGRILHFGNGTRLTVT.

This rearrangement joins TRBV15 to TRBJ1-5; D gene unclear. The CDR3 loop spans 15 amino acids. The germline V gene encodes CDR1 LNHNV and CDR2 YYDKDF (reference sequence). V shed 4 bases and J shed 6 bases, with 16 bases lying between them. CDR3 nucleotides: TGTGCCACCAGCACGTCTCCGGAGGGCGGTCAGCCCCAGCATTTT. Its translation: CATSTSPEGGQPQHF.

DNA for the CDR3: TGTGCCAGCAGGCCGATTGCGGGGGTGCAAGAGACCCAGTACTTC. The encoded protein is CASRPIAGVQETQYF. The gene calls are TRBV7-9 and TRBJ2-5; 7 bases are shared with TRBD2. The CDR3 contains 15 residues. Germline V gives CDR1 SEHNR, CDR2 FQNEAQ (reference sequence). V was pared by 6 bases and J by 2 bases, with 9 bases of the junction left unmatched.

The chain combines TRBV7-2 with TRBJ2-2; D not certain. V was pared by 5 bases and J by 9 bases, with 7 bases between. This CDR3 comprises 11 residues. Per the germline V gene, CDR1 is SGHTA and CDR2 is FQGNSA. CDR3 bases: TGTGCCAGCAGCCCTTTTCGGGAGCTGTTTTTT. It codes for CASSPFRELFF.

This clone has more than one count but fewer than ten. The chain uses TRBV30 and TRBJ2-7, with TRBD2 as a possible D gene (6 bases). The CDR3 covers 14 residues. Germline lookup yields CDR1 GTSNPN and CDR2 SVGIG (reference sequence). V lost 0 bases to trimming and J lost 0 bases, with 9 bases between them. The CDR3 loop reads CAWSVWDFSYEQYF. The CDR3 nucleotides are TGTGCCTGGAGTGTGTGGGACTTCTCCTACGAGCAGTACTTC.

CDR3 nucleotide sequence: TGTGCCAGCAGCTCTACCACAGGGAGAGTGTTTTTT. Translating it yields CASSSTTGRVFF. The chain is built from TRBV7-2 and TRBJ1-4, with D possibly matching TRBD1 (6 bases). The germline V gene encodes CDR1 SGHTA and CDR2 FQGNSA. This CDR3 spans 12 amino acids. Trimming removed 4 bases from V and 15 bases from J, with 15 bases in between.

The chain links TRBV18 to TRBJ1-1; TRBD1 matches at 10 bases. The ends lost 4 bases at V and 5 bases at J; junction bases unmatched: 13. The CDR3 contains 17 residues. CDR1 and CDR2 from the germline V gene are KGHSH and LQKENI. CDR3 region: CASSRRGQGGTGTEAFF. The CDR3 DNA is TGTGCCAGCTCACGTCGCGGACAGGGGGGGACGGGTACTGAAGCTTTCTTT.

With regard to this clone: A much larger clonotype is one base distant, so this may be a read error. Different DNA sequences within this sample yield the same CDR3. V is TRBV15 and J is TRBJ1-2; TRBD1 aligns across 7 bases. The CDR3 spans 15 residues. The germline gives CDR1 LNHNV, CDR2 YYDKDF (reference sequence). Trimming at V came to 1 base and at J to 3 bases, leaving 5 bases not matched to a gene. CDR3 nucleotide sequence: TGTGCCACCAGCAGAGGGACAGGAGACGACTATGGCTACACCTTC. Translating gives CATSRGTGDDYGYTF.

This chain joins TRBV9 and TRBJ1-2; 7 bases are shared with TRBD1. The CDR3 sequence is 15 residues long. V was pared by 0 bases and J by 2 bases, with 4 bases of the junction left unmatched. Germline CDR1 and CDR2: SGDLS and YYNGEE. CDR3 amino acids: CASSVALQGNYGYTF. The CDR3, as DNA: TGTGCCAGCAGCGTAGCCCTACAGGGGAACTATGGCTACACCTTC.

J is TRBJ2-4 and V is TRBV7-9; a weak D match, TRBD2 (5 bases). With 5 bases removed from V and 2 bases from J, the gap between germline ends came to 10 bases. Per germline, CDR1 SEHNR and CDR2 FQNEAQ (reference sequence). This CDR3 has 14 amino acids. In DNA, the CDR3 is TGTGCCAGCAGCCTAACCGGGACCAAAAACATTCAGTACTTC. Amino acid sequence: CASSLTGTKNIQYF.